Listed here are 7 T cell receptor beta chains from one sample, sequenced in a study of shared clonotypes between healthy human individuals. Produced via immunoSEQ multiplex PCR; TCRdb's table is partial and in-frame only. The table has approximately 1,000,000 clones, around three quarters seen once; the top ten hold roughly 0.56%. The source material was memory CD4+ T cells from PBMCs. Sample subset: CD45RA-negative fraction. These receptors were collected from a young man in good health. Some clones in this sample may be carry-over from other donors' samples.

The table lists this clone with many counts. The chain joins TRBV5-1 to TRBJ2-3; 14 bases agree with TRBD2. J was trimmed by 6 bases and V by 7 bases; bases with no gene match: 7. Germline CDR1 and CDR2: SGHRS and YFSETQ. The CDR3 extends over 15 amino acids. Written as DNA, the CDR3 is TGCGCCAGCGACGCGGGACTAGCGGGAGTCGATACGCAGTATTTT. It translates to CASDAGLAGVDTQYF.

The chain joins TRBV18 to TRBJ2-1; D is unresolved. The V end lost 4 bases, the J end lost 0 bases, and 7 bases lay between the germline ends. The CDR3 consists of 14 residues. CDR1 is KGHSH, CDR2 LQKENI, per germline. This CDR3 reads CASSRQSSYNEQFF. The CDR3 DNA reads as TGTGCCAGCTCACGTCAAAGCTCCTACAATGAGCAGTTCTTC.

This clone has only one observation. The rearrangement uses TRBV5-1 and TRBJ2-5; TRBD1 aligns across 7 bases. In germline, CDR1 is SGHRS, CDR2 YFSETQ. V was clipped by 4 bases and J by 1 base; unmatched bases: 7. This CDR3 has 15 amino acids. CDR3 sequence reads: CASSPMGQSQETQYF. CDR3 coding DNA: TGCGCCAGCAGCCCAATGGGACAGTCCCAAGAGACCCAGTACTTC.

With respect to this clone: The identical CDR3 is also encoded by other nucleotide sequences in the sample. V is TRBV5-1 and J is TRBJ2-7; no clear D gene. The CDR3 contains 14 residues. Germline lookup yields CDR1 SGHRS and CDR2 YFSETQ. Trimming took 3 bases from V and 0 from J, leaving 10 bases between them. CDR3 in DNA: TGCGCCAGCAGCTCGGGCGGAAGCTCCTACGAGCAGTACTTC. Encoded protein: CASSSGGSSYEQYF.

CDR3 sequence (DNA): TGTGCCAGCAGCTTGGCCATAGCGAACACCGGGGAGCTGTTTTTT. Amino acid sequence: CASSLAIANTGELFF. The genes are TRBV5-6 and TRBJ2-2; D uncertain. CDR1 and CDR2 (germline): SGHDT, YYEEEE. Trimming took off 0 bases at V and 0 bases at J, with 6 bases between the two ends. This CDR3 has 15 amino acids.

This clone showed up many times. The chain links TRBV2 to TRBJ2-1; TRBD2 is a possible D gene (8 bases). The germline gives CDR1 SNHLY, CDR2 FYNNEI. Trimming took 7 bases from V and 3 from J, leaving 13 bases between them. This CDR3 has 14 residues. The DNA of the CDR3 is TGTGCCAGCATTAGCGGGACAGTCTACAATGAGCAGTTCTTC. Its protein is CASISGTVYNEQFF.

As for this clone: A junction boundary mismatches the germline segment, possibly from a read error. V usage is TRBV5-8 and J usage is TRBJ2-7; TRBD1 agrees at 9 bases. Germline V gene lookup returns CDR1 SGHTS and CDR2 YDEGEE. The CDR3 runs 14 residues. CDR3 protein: CASRKTGGSYEQYF. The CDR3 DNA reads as TGCGCCAGCAGGAAGACAGGGGGCTCCTACGAGCAGTACTTC. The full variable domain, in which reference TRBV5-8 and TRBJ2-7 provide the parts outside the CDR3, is EAGVTQSPTHLIKTRGQQATLRCSPISGHTSVYWYQQALGLGLQFLLWYDEGEERNRGNFPPRFSGRQFPNYSSELNVNALELEDSALYLCASRKTGGSYEQYFGPGTRLTVT.